One T cell receptor beta chain is described in this entry. These data come from a study of blood T cell repertoires in COVID-19. Germline-derived CDR1 and CDR2 are MNHEY and SMNVEV (reference sequence). The ends lost 5 bases at V and 9 bases at J; junction bases unmatched: 9. This CDR3 is built from 15 residues. Sequencing used immunoSEQ multiplex PCR; TCRdb keeps in-frame clones, though not all of them. The repertoire holds some 370,000 clones, with 80% to 90% as singletons. V and J are TRBV27 and TRBJ1-3; 11 bases are shared with TRBD1. Sequenced input: peripheral blood. The clonotype comes from a man aged 40-55 years with acute or convalescent COVID-19. The CDR3 sequence: CASSPARTGGSTIYF. As DNA, the CDR3 is TGTGCCAGCAGTCCAGCCCGGACAGGGGGCTCCACCATATATTTT.